A selection of T cell receptor beta chains follows, all from one sample in a study of T cell repertoires in cytomegalovirus infection. In TCRdb, the reads were re-called with MiXCR into one record per CDR3 protein. The sample holds 450,000 to 650,000 distinct CDR3 sequences, about 25% seen once. The sequencing input was PBMCs. These receptors all stem from a human donor in good health (CMV status not recorded). Some clones in this sample may be carry-over from other donors' samples. Each CDR3 is given with its conserved first and last residue. The D gene is left open where the match is weak. Size values are once, few and many counts, or a class for expanded clones, and some rows have none.

V gene	clone size	J gene	D gene	CDR3 DNA	CDR3 protein
TRBV6-1	NA	TRBJ2-4	NA	TGTGCCAGCGAACAGGAACAAAACATTCAGTACTTC	CASEQEQNIQYF
TRBV19	NA	TRBJ1-5	TRBD1	TGTGCCAGTAGTATGGGACAGGGGGCCGGTCAGCCCCAGCATTTT	CASSMGQGAGQPQHF
TRBV25-1	few	TRBJ2-1	NA	TGTGCCAGCAGTGAATTTGAGTATGAGCAGTTCTTC	CASSEFEYEQFF
TRBV19	NA	TRBJ1-4	NA	TGTGCCAGTAGTCCCTGGACGGACTTCACACCTAATGAAAAACTGTTTTTT	CASSPWTDFTPNEKLFF
TRBV11-2	few	TRBJ1-3	NA	TGTGCCAGCAGCCTAATAGCCTATTCTGGAAACACCATATATTTT	CASSLIAYSGNTIYF
TRBV12-3/TRBV12-4	NA	TRBJ1-1	TRBD1	TGTGCCAGCACCCGGGACAGGCCGGGGACTGAAGCTTTCTTT	CASTRDRPGTEAFF
TRBV5-4	NA	TRBJ2-1	TRBD2	TGTGCCAGCAGCTTGGCCGCGGGGGGCTATGACAATGAGCAGTTCTTC	CASSLAAGGYDNEQFF
TRBV4-1	NA	TRBJ2-7	TRBD1	TGCGCCAGCAGCCAAGAATGGGGGACAGAGGAGGCTCCCGAGCAGTACTTC	CASSQEWGTEEAPEQYF
TRBV6-5	NA	TRBJ2-1	NA	TGTGCCAGCAGTTACTTTTTGGACAGAGATTACAATGAGCAGTTCTTC	CASSYFLDRDYNEQFF
TRBV15	few	TRBJ2-1	TRBD2	TGTGCCACCAGCAGTGGGACTAGCGGTTACAATGAGCAGTTCTTC	CATSSGTSGYNEQFF
TRBV11-2	many	TRBJ1-1	NA	TGTGCCAGCAGCTTATACGGTGAAGCTTTCTTT	CASSLYGEAFF
TRBV7-2	many	TRBJ1-5	NA	TGTGCCAGCAGCTTATCCCAGGGAGGGAGCAATCAGCCCCAGCATTTT	CASSLSQGGSNQPQHF
TRBV7-2	many	TRBJ1-2	NA	TGTGCCAGCAGCTTAGCCCAGGGGATAGGCTACACCTTC	CASSLAQGIGYTF
TRBV20-1	NA	TRBJ2-1	TRBD2	TGCAGTGCTAGAGCCGAACTGGGCGAGATCGGGACTAGCGGGAGGAATGAGCAGTTCTTC	CSARAELGEIGTSGRNEQFF
TRBV28	few	TRBJ2-7	TRBD1	TGTGCCAGCGATATCTCCATAGACAGGGGTGGCTACGAGCAGTACTTC	CASDISIDRGGYEQYF
TRBV6-6	NA	TRBJ2-2	NA	TGTGCCAGCAGTCTCCTTAGCAGTGACACCGGGGAGCTGTTTTTT	CASSLLSSDTGELFF
TRBV7-9	NA	TRBJ1-6	TRBD1	TGTGCCAGCAGCCGGGACAGGGGATTTGATTCACCCCTCCACTTT	CASSRDRGFDSPLHF
TRBV12-3/TRBV12-4	few	TRBJ2-6	NA	TGTGCCAGCAGTTTAGTGGGGGGGGCCAACGTCCTGACTTTC	CASSLVGGANVLTF
TRBV7-9	few	TRBJ2-7	TRBD2	TGTGCCAGCAGCCCCCCCAATAGCGGGGCGTACGAGCAGTACTTC	CASSPPNSGAYEQYF
TRBV11-2	NA	TRBJ2-2	TRBD1	TGTGCCGTCCGACAGGGAATCGGGGAGCTGTTTTTT	CAVRQGIGELFF
TRBV29-1	NA	TRBJ2-1	NA	TGCAGCGTTGAAGATGGTAACAATGAGCAGTTCTTC	CSVEDGNNEQFF
TRBV6-2/TRBV6-3	few	TRBJ2-5	NA	TGTGCCAGCAGTTACCAAGAACAAGAGACCCAGTACTTC	CASSYQEQETQYF
TRBV6-2/TRBV6-3	NA	TRBJ1-1	TRBD1	TGTGCCAGCAGTCCCCGACAGGGTACTGAAGCTTTCTTT	CASSPRQGTEAFF
TRBV28	NA	TRBJ2-5	TRBD2	TGTGCCAGCACCCGAGGGAGGGAAGTAGGGGAGACCCAGTACTTC	CASTRGREVGETQYF
TRBV28	NA	TRBJ2-1	TRBD2	TGTGCCAGCAGCAGCTATAGCGGGAGTAAAAATGAGCAGTTCTTC	CASSSYSGSKNEQFF
TRBV19	NA	TRBJ1-5	TRBD1	TGTGCCAGTAGTATTTGGACAGGTGGGATTCAGCCCCAGCATTTT	CASSIWTGGIQPQHF
TRBV19	NA	TRBJ2-2	NA	TGTGCCAGTAGTATAGATCCTTGGGTCGCCGGGGAGCTGTTTTTT	CASSIDPWVAGELFF
TRBV6-2/TRBV6-3	many	TRBJ2-7	NA	TGTGCCAGCAGGCCTCAGGGGAGAGACGAGCAGTACTTC	CASRPQGRDEQYF
TRBV12-3/TRBV12-4	NA	TRBJ2-5	TRBD2	TGTGCCAGCAGCGGGGGGGCATCAAAGACCCAGTACTTC	CASSGGASKTQYF
TRBV24-1	once	TRBJ1-1	NA	TGTGCCACCAGTGATTGGAAACAAGGCGAAGCTTTCTTT	CATSDWKQGEAFF
TRBV7-2	many	TRBJ1-1	TRBD1	TGTGCCAGCAGCTCCGGACAGGGGAAGGAAGCTTTCTTT	CASSSGQGKEAFF
TRBV12-3/TRBV12-4	NA	TRBJ1-2	NA	TGTGCCAGCAGTTTCTCTGGGGAGGTTCCTAACTATGGCTACACCTTC	CASSFSGEVPNYGYTF
TRBV19	NA	TRBJ1-4	NA	TGTGCCAGTAGTACGGCTGCAACTAATGAAAAACTGTTTTTT	CASSTAATNEKLFF
TRBV11-2	NA	TRBJ2-3	TRBD2	TGTGCCAGCAGCTTAATCCATTGGACTAGCGGGGACACAGATACGCAGTATTTT	CASSLIHWTSGDTDTQYF
TRBV25-1	NA	TRBJ2-5	TRBD2	TGTGCCAGCAGTGACGAGTTCGGACTAGCGGGAGACGGCTTCTTGGAGACCCAGTACTTC	CASSDEFGLAGDGFLETQYF
TRBV12-3/TRBV12-4	many	TRBJ2-2	TRBD1	TGTGCCAGCAGGCAGACAGGGGGCGCCGCCGGGGAGCTGTTTTTT	CASRQTGGAAGELFF
TRBV7-2	many	TRBJ2-6	TRBD1	TGTGCCAGCAGCTCCCCTACGGGACAGGGCTCTGGGGCCAACGTCCTGACTTTC	CASSSPTGQGSGANVLTF
TRBV28	NA	TRBJ1-2	NA	TGTGCCAGCAGTCTAACGATCTTTCCGGCGTTGGACTATGGCTACACCTTC	CASSLTIFPALDYGYTF
TRBV7-2	many	TRBJ2-1	TRBD2	TGTGCCAGCACCCAGGGACTAGTTGGGTATGAGCAGTTCTTC	CASTQGLVGYEQFF
TRBV23-1	many	TRBJ2-3	TRBD2	TGCGCCAGCAGTCAATCTAGGGGATGGGGACTAGCGGGAAACACAGATACGCAGTATTTT	CASSQSRGWGLAGNTDTQYF
TRBV12-3/TRBV12-4	NA	TRBJ1-5	NA	TGTGCCAGCAGTACAGGGTCGGGCAATCAGCCCCAGCATTTT	CASSTGSGNQPQHF
TRBV7-6	many	TRBJ1-1	NA	TGTGCCAGCAGCACCGGACCGAATACTGAAGCTTTCTTT	CASSTGPNTEAFF
TRBV28	NA	TRBJ1-5	NA	TGTGCCAGCGGCCTTTTCGGCGTAGGAACCACTAGCAATCAGCCCCAGCATTTT	CASGLFGVGTTSNQPQHF
TRBV12-3/TRBV12-4	few	TRBJ2-5	NA	TGTGCCAGCAGTATAGGGACCCGAGGCCCCAAAGAGACCCAGTACTTC	CASSIGTRGPKETQYF
TRBV4-3	NA	TRBJ1-1	NA	TGCGCCAGCAGCCAGGGGAGGGGTTCAGCTTTCTTT	CASSQGRGSAFF
TRBV7-2	many	TRBJ2-4	TRBD2	TGTGCCAGCAGCTTCGAAACGCGGGGAGGGCCACCCGGCATTCAGTACTTC	CASSFETRGGPPGIQYF
TRBV6-2/TRBV6-3	NA	TRBJ2-4	NA	TGTGCCAGCAGTTACTCGCTCGACAGGTTTAGAAACATTCAGTACTTC	CASSYSLDRFRNIQYF
TRBV29-1	NA	TRBJ2-5	NA	TGCAGCGTTGCTAGCATCCAAGAGACCCAGTACTTC	CSVASIQETQYF
TRBV28	few	TRBJ2-7	NA	TGTGCCAGCAGGGTCGGCCTTTCCTACGAGCAGTACTTC	CASRVGLSYEQYF
TRBV2	NA	TRBJ2-1	TRBD1	TGTGCCAGCGGGCGGGACGGGACAGGCTTCTACAATGAGCAGTTCTTC	CASGRDGTGFYNEQFF
TRBV5-6	NA	TRBJ2-5	NA	TGTGCCAGCAACGGCCAGGCGGGACGGCTACAAGAGACCCAGTACTTC	CASNGQAGRLQETQYF